These T cell receptor beta chains were read from a single sample in a study of response to subunit inactivated influenza vaccine. MiXCR was run by TCRdb on the RT-PCR reads, yielding one entry per CDR3 protein. Of about 500,000 distinct CDR3 sequences listed, 10% to 15% were seen once; the top ten hold approximately 14%. The sequenced sample was PBMCs from blood, obtained more than 35 days after vaccination. Source of these receptors: a man aged 50 or older who received an inactivated influenza vaccine. Both conserved end residues are part of each CDR3. The order of the fields is J gene, clone size, D gene, V gene, CDR3 protein, CDR3 DNA. A D gene is named only where the DNA matches it firmly. Expanded clones get a size class; other rows say once, few or many, or leave the size out.

>TRBJ2-7|-|TRBD2|TRBV7-2
CASSRASGSGNEQYF
TGTGCCAGCAGCAGAGCTAGCGGGAGTGGGAACGAGCAGTACTTC
>TRBJ2-7|-|-|TRBV12-3/TRBV12-4
CASTPGGPPYEQYF
TGTGCCAGCACCCCTGGGGGGCCCCCCTACGAGCAGTACTTC
>TRBJ2-2|-|TRBD1|TRBV28
CASTLGQSNTGELFF
TGTGCCAGCACCCTGGGACAGTCGAACACCGGGGAGCTGTTTTTT
>TRBJ2-2|few|-|TRBV20-1
CSAVGVANTGELFF
TGCAGTGCGGTGGGTGTCGCGAACACCGGGGAGCTGTTTTTT
>TRBJ2-7|few|TRBD2|TRBV6-5
CASGTSGRFNEQYF
TGTGCCAGCGGTACTAGCGGGAGGTTCAACGAGCAGTACTTC
>TRBJ1-3|-|-|TRBV4-1
CASSQDGYSGNTIYF
TGCGCCAGCAGCCAAGACGGGTACTCTGGAAACACCATATATTTT
>TRBJ1-4|few|TRBD1|TRBV20-1
CSARDDRAGEKLFF
TGCAGTGCTAGAGATGACAGGGCAGGTGAAAAACTGTTTTTT
>TRBJ2-2|-|TRBD2|TRBV9
CASSVSPLLATGELFF
TGTGCCAGCAGCGTATCCCCCTTACTAGCGACCGGGGAGCTGTTTTTT
>TRBJ2-7|few|-|TRBV7-8
CASSFFIGAGSYEQYF
TGTGCCAGCAGCTTTTTTATTGGGGCGGGCTCCTACGAGCAGTACTTC
>TRBJ2-1|few|-|TRBV5-1
CASSLGDRPSYNEQFF
TGCGCCAGCAGCTTGGGTGACAGGCCTTCCTACAATGAGCAGTTCTTC
>TRBJ2-7|-|-|TRBV12-3/TRBV12-4
CASSSLYSSEQYF
TGTGCCAGCAGTTCGCTCTACTCCAGCGAGCAGTACTTC
>TRBJ2-7|few|-|TRBV10-3
CAIRPRAGYSEQYF
TGTGCCATCAGGCCCCGGGCAGGGTACTCCGAGCAGTACTTC
>TRBJ2-7|once|TRBD1|TRBV28
CASIPRWGQGNEQYF
TGTGCCAGCATTCCACGGTGGGGACAGGGGAACGAGCAGTACTTC
>TRBJ2-7|-|TRBD2|TRBV7-8
CASSLDAGGQIKSYEQYF
TGTGCCAGCAGCTTAGATGCGGGGGGCCAAATAAAATCCTACGAGCAGTACTTC
>TRBJ2-6|-|-|TRBV7-9
CATPIAIHNVLTF
TGTGCCACCCCAATAGCTATTCACAACGTCCTGACTTTC
>TRBJ2-7|few|TRBD2|TRBV5-6
CASSPGGAGSYEQYF
TGTGCCAGCAGCCCCGGGGGGGCAGGGAGCTACGAGCAGTACTTC
>TRBJ2-7|few|-|TRBV4-1
CASSPPNRDEQYF
TGCGCCAGCAGCCCACCGAACAGGGACGAGCAGTACTTC
>TRBJ1-5|few|-|TRBV28
CASSLTSGGQPQHF
TGTGCCAGCAGTCTAACGTCCGGAGGGCAGCCCCAGCATTTT
>TRBJ2-7|few|TRBD2|TRBV5-1
CASSLVSSGAYEQYF
TGCGCCAGCAGCTTGGTGTCTAGCGGGGCCTACGAGCAGTACTTC
>TRBJ1-1|-|TRBD1|TRBV5-4
CASSLDRDRNTEAFF
TGTGCCAGCAGCTTGGACCGGGACAGGAACACTGAAGCTTTCTTT
>TRBJ2-7|-|-|TRBV6-4
CASSDSITYEQYF
TGTGCCAGCAGTGACTCAATCACCTACGAGCAGTACTTC
>TRBJ2-1|few|-|TRBV20-1
CSASNSGLTREQFF
TGCAGTGCTTCGAATAGCGGCCTTACAAGGGAGCAGTTCTTC
>TRBJ2-3|-|-|TRBV5-6
CASSPRDHTDTQYF
TGTGCCAGCAGCCCCCGGGACCACACAGATACGCAGTATTTT
>TRBJ2-5|-|-|TRBV5-5
CASSPGTSETQYF
TGTGCCAGCAGCCCCGGGACGTCAGAGACCCAGTACTTC
>TRBJ2-3|few|-|TRBV5-1
CASSPSRLFPTDTQYF
TGCGCCAGCAGCCCCAGTCGGCTATTCCCCACAGATACGCAGTATTTT
>TRBJ2-7|-|-|TRBV5-1
CASSLSGTYSYEQYF
TGCGCCAGCAGCTTATCGGGGACTTACTCCTACGAGCAGTACTTC
>TRBJ2-1|-|-|TRBV14
CASSQGWSRSYNEQFF
TGTGCCAGCAGCCAAGGGTGGAGCCGCTCCTACAATGAGCAGTTCTTC
>TRBJ1-5|-|TRBD1|TRBV7-8
CASSLDRGLRDQPQHF
TGTGCCAGCAGCTTAGACAGGGGCCTCCGTGACCAGCCCCAGCATTTT
>TRBJ1-6|few|-|TRBV7-6
CASSFGQPYSPLHF
TGTGCCAGCAGCTTCGGGCAGCCTTATTCACCCCTCCACTTT
>TRBJ2-2|few|-|TRBV7-2
CASSSTGYLDTGELFF
TGTGCCAGCAGCTCCACAGGGTATCTCGACACCGGGGAGCTGTTTTTT
>TRBJ2-7|many|-|TRBV7-2
CASSLLDEQYF
TGTGCCAGCAGCTTATTGGACGAGCAGTACTTC
>TRBJ1-1|-|TRBD1|TRBV25-1
CASMGQGNTEAFF
TGTGCCAGCATGGGACAGGGCAACACTGAAGCTTTCTTT
>TRBJ1-1|few|-|TRBV7-2
CASSFLNRENTEAFF
TGTGCCAGCAGCTTCCTCAACAGAGAGAACACTGAAGCTTTCTTT
>TRBJ1-1|-|-|TRBV7-3
CASSLLQATEAFF
TGTGCCAGCAGCTTATTACAGGCCACTGAAGCTTTCTTT
>TRBJ2-3|-|-|TRBV6-1
CASRRLFLDTQYF
TGTGCCAGCAGGCGACTGTTTCTAGATACGCAGTATTTT
>TRBJ2-5|many|-|TRBV9
CASSVGMASETQYF
TGTGCCAGCAGCGTAGGGATGGCCTCGGAGACCCAGTACTTC
>TRBJ2-1|few|-|TRBV28
CASSLLTGAKSSYNEQFF
TGTGCCAGCAGTTTATTAACGGGAGCGAAAAGCTCCTACAATGAGCAGTTCTTC
>TRBJ2-1|many|TRBD2|TRBV5-1
CASSQAGGQLNEQFF
TGCGCCAGCAGCCAAGCGGGGGGTCAACTCAATGAGCAGTTCTTC
>TRBJ1-2|-|-|TRBV11-2
CASGYRMDGYTF
TGTGCCAGCGGTTATAGAATGGATGGCTACACCTTC
>TRBJ1-5|few|-|TRBV5-8
CASATIVQGIQPQHF
TGTGCCAGCGCTACCATTGTCCAGGGGATTCAGCCCCAGCATTTT
>TRBJ2-7|few|TRBD2|TRBV20-1
CSASGSGGAREQYF
TGCAGTGCTAGCGGGAGCGGGGGGGCGAGGGAGCAGTACTTC
>TRBJ2-3|many|-|TRBV12-3/TRBV12-4
CASSLTGRNTQYF
TGTGCCAGCAGTTTGACAGGGAGGAATACGCAGTATTTT
>TRBJ2-2|many|-|TRBV12-3/TRBV12-4
CASSLSTGGTGELFF
TGTGCCAGCAGCCTATCCACCGGAGGGACCGGGGAGCTGTTTTTT
>TRBJ2-3|-|-|TRBV7-2
CASSGDWNTQYF
TGTGCCAGCAGCGGGGACTGGAATACGCAGTATTTT
>TRBJ2-7|few|-|TRBV4-3
CASSQDFAGSYEQYF
TGCGCCAGCAGCCAAGATTTCGCGGGGTCCTACGAGCAGTACTTC
>TRBJ2-3|few|-|TRBV4-3
CASSQSYREWGDTQYF
TGCGCCAGCAGCCAAAGTTATCGGGAGTGGGGAGATACGCAGTATTTT
>TRBJ2-7|-|-|TRBV4-3
CASSPLNLQGIDEQYF
TGCGCCAGCAGCCCCCTTAACCTACAGGGAATCGACGAGCAGTACTTC
>TRBJ2-2|few|-|TRBV9
CASSVQPTGNTGELFF
TGTGCCAGCAGCGTACAACCGACAGGGAACACCGGGGAGCTGTTTTTT
>TRBJ2-7|few|-|TRBV20-1
CSAPEWRNEQYF
TGCAGTGCCCCCGAGTGGCGCAACGAGCAGTACTTC
>TRBJ2-1|-|TRBD2|TRBV5-1
CASSLVGTSAKNEQFF
TGCGCCAGCAGCTTGGTAGGGACTAGCGCTAAGAATGAGCAGTTCTTC
>TRBJ1-5|few|-|TRBV19
CASSPTPGPQHF
TGTGCCAGTAGTCCAACTCCAGGGCCCCAGCATTTT
>TRBJ2-1|few|-|TRBV4-2
CASSQDNAVGEQFF
TGTGCCAGCAGCCAAGATAATGCAGTCGGTGAGCAGTTCTTC
>TRBJ2-1|-|TRBD1|TRBV4-1
CASSKGDRGYLYNEQFF
TGCGCCAGCAGCAAAGGGGACAGGGGGTACCTCTACAATGAGCAGTTCTTC
>TRBJ1-5|-|-|TRBV19
CASSIRAQRRDQPQHF
TGTGCCAGTAGTATCAGAGCACAGAGGAGGGATCAGCCCCAGCATTTT